This T cell receptor beta chain was identified in a study of early T cells in non-severe SARS-CoV-2 infection. Whole-study context: Sequencing of bulk RNA from unsorted whole blood was done, without chain pairing. The study's findings and limits: Comparison of clonotypes with VDJdb favored anti-spike CD8 responses while missing private and CD4 specificities.

The table lists this clonotype with a few counts. Its matching antigen is unknown. V lost 1 base and J lost 0, with 6 bases in between. Germline V gene lookup returns CDR1 SQVTM and CDR2 ANQGSEA. The CDR3 consists of 13 residues. Individual cDNA molecules each received unique molecular identifiers attached to them. One entry per CDR3 protein, called by TCRdb with MiXCR from the 5' RACE reads. Of some 100,000 distinct CDR3 sequences listed, about 14% are singletons. The rearrangement joins TRBV29-1 to TRBJ1-2; D remains ambiguous. Sequencing was carried out using whole blood. The receptor's source is an adult who was a healthcare worker with PCR-confirmed SARS-CoV-2 infection or an uninfected control (not recorded which). The CDR3 sequence is CSVEGKANYGYTF. Written as DNA, the CDR3 is TGCAGCGTTGAAGGAAAAGCTAACTATGGCTACACCTTC.